These 9 T cell receptor beta chains came from one sample sequenced in a study of radiation and T cells in renal cell carcinoma. Specified time point: blood 2 weeks post-SBRT. This sample's treatment: 15 Gy SBRT to primary tumor, nephrectomy 4 weeks later. Using immunoSEQ multiplex PCR, the repertoire was profiled, and TCRdb retains in-frame clones only, with some absent. The sample yields about 130,000 clones, approximately 90% seen once. This sample comprised blood, obtained from a patient whose treatment included radiotherapy and nephrectomy. The receptors were gathered from a woman aged 70-85 years with renal cell carcinoma.

This chain uses TRBV6-6 with TRBJ1-2, with D unclear. Trimming pared 5 bases from V and 8 bases from J, leaving 9 bases between. The CDR3 is made up of 11 amino acids. The germline V gene has CDR1 MNHNY and CDR2 SVGAGI (reference sequence). The CDR3 is CASSQVQGYTF. The DNA of the CDR3 is TGTGCCAGCAGTCAAGTGCAGGGCTACACCTTC.

This chain connects TRBV11-2 to TRBJ2-7; unclear D gene. The germline gives CDR1 SGHAT, CDR2 FQNNGV. This CDR3 is built from 13 residues. V dropped 4 bases and J dropped 4 bases, with 11 bases sitting between them. CDR3 sequence: CASSSTGPYEQYF. CDR3 bases: TGTGCCAGCAGCTCCACTGGGCCTTACGAGCAGTACTTC.

The V gene is TRBV2, the J gene TRBJ1-6; perhaps TRBD1 as D (6 bases). CDR3 length: 16 residues. V lost 3 bases and J 6 bases, leaving 15 bases between the germline ends. Germline CDR1 reads SNHLY; CDR2 reads FYNNEI. CDR3 protein: CASSDGHRARNSPLHF. The CDR3 DNA sequence: TGTGCCAGCAGTGACGGGCACAGGGCGCGTAATTCACCCCTCCACTTT.

The V call is TRBV7-2, the J call TRBJ2-5, with 11 bases lining up with TRBD2. CDR1 and CDR2 from the germline V gene are SGHTA and FQGNSA. J was trimmed by 3 bases and V by 5 bases; bases with no gene match: 5. CDR3 length: 15 amino acids. For the CDR3, the DNA is TGTGCCAGCAGCCCGCCGGGACTAGCGGAAGAGACCCAGTACTTC. Translation: CASSPPGLAEETQYF.

The chain carries TRBV23-1 and TRBJ2-4; unclear D gene. TRBV23-1 counts as an open reading frame of uncertain function. Deletions cut 4 bases from V and 8 bases from J, with 12 bases between. This CDR3 is 13 amino acids long. CDR3 in DNA: TGCGCCAGCAGTCGCGGACCTGGAGACATTCAGTACTTC. Protein product: CASSRGPGDIQYF.

On this clone itself: This specimen includes other DNA sequences encoding the same CDR3. The chain uses TRBV9 and TRBJ1-1; the D gene is possibly TRBD1 (6 bases). V was pared by 4 bases and J by 0 bases, with 10 bases between. The germline V gene encodes CDR1 SGDLS and CDR2 YYNGEE. This CDR3 has 14 amino acids. CDR3 nucleotide sequence: TGTGCCAGCAGCCCCGGACAGATGAACACTGAAGCTTTCTTT. Residues: CASSPGQMNTEAFF.

The chain employs TRBV7-9 and TRBJ2-2, with D maybe TRBD2 (6 bases). V lost 4 bases and J lost 4, with 10 bases in between. CDR1 is SEHNR, CDR2 FQNEAQ, per germline (reference sequence). The CDR3 is 14 residues long. CDR3 amino acids: CASSSTGGTGELFF. The DNA for the CDR3 is TGTGCCAGCAGCTCTACCGGGGGCACCGGGGAGCTGTTTTTT. Complete variable domain (other parts from reference TRBV7-9 and TRBJ2-2): DTGVSQNPRHKITKRGQNVTFRCDPISEHNRLYWYRQTLGQGPEFLTYFQNEAQLEKSRLLSDRFSAERPKGSFSTLEIQRTEQGDSAMYLCASSSTGGTGELFFGEGSRLTVL.

This chain uses TRBV7-2 with TRBJ1-1; TRBD1 might be the D (5 bases). V shed 4 bases and J shed 1 base, with 13 bases lying between them. CDR1 is SGHTA, CDR2 FQGNSA, per germline. This CDR3 spans 15 amino acids. The CDR3 is CASSSDWTRNTEAFF. CDR3 coding DNA: TGTGCCAGCAGCTCGGACTGGACAAGGAACACTGAAGCTTTCTTT.

The J gene is TRBJ1-1, the V gene TRBV6-6, with D possibly being TRBD1 (5 bases). CDR3 length equals 15 residues. Trimming took 4 bases from V and 0 from J, leaving 12 bases between them. Germline V gene data show CDR1 as MNHNY and CDR2 as SVGAGI (reference sequence). CDR3 loop: CASSSPRALNTEAFF. The CDR3 nucleotides read TGTGCCAGCAGTTCCCCCAGGGCCTTGAACACTGAAGCTTTCTTT.